This TCR beta chain was identified during a study of blood T cells in healthy people across ages. As for the study in general: Researchers report that template switching captured about one barcoded beta molecule per two T cells. Whole-study results and caveats: Nothing was known about donor CMV status, and this possibly confounded expanded clonotype changes.

Germline CDR1 and CDR2: LNHNV and YYDKDF (reference sequence). CDR3 length equals 20 residues. V was pared by 0 bases and J by 0 bases, with 14 bases of the junction left unmatched. PCR was performed a second time for 7 to 11 cycles using a sample-barcoded 5' primer and a J-beta primer mix. Unique molecular identifiers of 12 random nucleotides labeled each cDNA. TCRdb passed the 5' RACE reads through MiXCR, listing each CDR3 protein once. The table lists 780,000 or so distinct CDR3 sequences, 56% of them singletons. Donors were systemically healthy Caucasian individuals from Russia aged roughly 6 to 100 years. About this clonotype: What it recognizes is unknown.

The sequence was collected from a man between 40 and 49 years old in good health. V is TRBV15 and J is TRBJ2-3; the match to TRBD1 covers 8 bases. The sample consisted of blood. The CDR3 sequence: CATSRDLGQGISESTDTQYF. The CDR3 DNA is TGTGCCACCAGCAGAGATTTAGGACAGGGTATTTCGGAGAGCACAGATACGCAGTATTTT.